The 22 T cell receptor beta chains below all came from one sample that was sequenced in a study of shared clonotypes between healthy human individuals. Generated by immunoSEQ multiplex PCR, the TCRdb table keeps only in-frame clones and is missing some. Here the sample spans approximately 2,300,000 clones, approximately 90% being singletons. Input material: naive CD4+ T cells from PBMCs. Subset noted: CD45RA+ positively selected. Receptors were obtained from a man aged 18-30 years in good health. Some clones in this sample may be carry-over from other donors' samples.

The J gene is TRBJ1-4, the V gene TRBV28, with TRBD1 as a possible D gene (5 bases). This CDR3 spans 15 amino acids. Germline V gives CDR1 MDHEN, CDR2 SYDVKM. The germline V and J ends were trimmed by 8 bases and 0 bases, with 13 bases remaining between them. The CDR3 protein is CASGGAGATNEKLFF. CDR3 nucleotide sequence: TGTGCCAGCGGGGGAGCCGGGGCAACTAATGAAAAACTGTTTTTT.

This chain connects TRBV29-1 to TRBJ1-5; D is possibly TRBD1 (6 bases). CDR1 is SQVTM and CDR2 is ANQGSEA in the germline V gene. V shed 6 bases and J shed 5 bases, with 14 bases lying between them. This CDR3 region has 13 residues. The CDR3 DNA reads TGCAGCGTACTTTTACAGGGCTATCAGCCCCAGCATTTT. Translating gives CSVLLQGYQPQHF. Together with reference TRBV29-1 and TRBJ1-5, the CDR3 gives the full variable domain: SAVISQKPSRDICQRGTSLTIQCQVDSQVTMMFWYRQQPGQSLTLIATANQGSEATYESGFVIDKFPISRPNLTFSTLTVSNMSPEDSSIYLCSVLLQGYQPQHFGDGTRLSIL.

The chain couples TRBV19 to TRBJ2-2; a possible D gene is TRBD1 (6 bases). This CDR3 spans 15 amino acids. Per germline, CDR1 LNHDA and CDR2 SQIVND (reference sequence). V was shortened by 4 bases and J by 7 bases, with 16 bases between the two germline ends. Here the CDR3 reads CASSTLNRVNGELFF. The CDR3 bases are TGTGCCAGTAGTACACTAAACAGGGTTAACGGGGAGCTGTTTTTT.

The chain recombines TRBV6-1 with TRBJ2-2, with 7 bases aligning to TRBD2. Trimming at V came to 4 bases and at J to 4 bases, leaving 12 bases not matched to a gene. The CDR3 runs 17 residues. The germline gives CDR1 MNHNS, CDR2 SASEGT. The CDR3 DNA reads TGTGCCAGCAGTGCCCAGTGGGCTAGCGGTACCACCGGGGAGCTGTTTTTT. Protein: CASSAQWASGTTGELFF.

The J gene is TRBJ2-2, the V gene TRBV4-1, with 14 bases lining up with TRBD2. The germline V gene encodes CDR1 MGHRA and CDR2 YSYEKL. The V gene end was trimmed by 0 bases and the J gene end by 5 bases; junction bases not matched to a gene: 8. This CDR3 is 19 amino acids long. CDR3 loop: CASSQDPGLAGGKTGELFF. In DNA form, the CDR3 reads TGCGCCAGCAGCCAAGATCCCGGACTAGCGGGGGGAAAAACCGGGGAGCTGTTTTTT.

The count of this clone is one. The V and J genes are TRBV7-2 and TRBJ2-7; 10 nucleotides line up with TRBD1. Germline V gene sequence: CDR1 SGHTA, CDR2 FQGNSA. V gave up 5 bases and J gave up 10 bases; unmatched junction bases: 8. This CDR3 is built from 13 residues. The CDR3 DNA reads as TGTGCCAGCAGCGACCGGGACAGGGGTCATCAGTACTTC. Translated: CASSDRDRGHQYF.

The gene calls are TRBV7-8 and TRBJ1-3; 8 nucleotides match TRBD1. CDR1 is SGHVS and CDR2 is FQNEAQ in the germline V gene. V dropped 4 bases and J dropped 8; count of bases not matched to a gene: 10. The CDR3 is 15 residues long. The CDR3: CASSSRGLTADTIYF. The CDR3 nucleotides are TGTGCCAGCAGCTCCAGGGGGCTTACGGCGGACACCATATATTTT.

This sequence joins TRBV5-1 and TRBJ2-1; TRBD2 is a possible D gene (7 bases). The germline gives CDR1 SGHRS, CDR2 YFSETQ. V lost 0 bases to trimming and J lost 4 bases, with 14 bases between them. The CDR3 has 16 residues. The CDR3 here is CASSLVSGTYYNEQFF. The CDR3 region has the DNA TGCGCCAGCAGCTTGGTGAGCGGGACATATTACAATGAGCAGTTCTTC.

This sequence joins TRBV6-5 and TRBJ1-2, with D unresolved. Germline CDR1 MNHEY, CDR2 SVGAGI. The CDR3 contains 12 residues. The V end lost 6 bases, the J end lost 8 bases, and 13 bases lay between the germline ends. The CDR3 DNA is TGTGCCAGCAGCAAAGGACGATTGGGCTACACCTTC. Translated: CASSKGRLGYTF.

The V call is TRBV2, the J call TRBJ2-2, with unresolved D. From germline, CDR1 is SNHLY and CDR2 FYNNEI. V was shortened by 9 bases and J by 1 base, with 15 bases between the two germline ends. The CDR3 sequence is 15 residues long. The CDR3 here is CASRRDVLNTGELFF. CDR3 DNA sequence: TGTGCCAGTCGAAGGGATGTATTGAACACCGGGGAGCTGTTTTTT. Complete variable domain (other parts from reference TRBV2 and TRBJ2-2): EPEVTQTPSHQVTQMGQEVILRCVPISNHLYFYWYRQILGQKVEFLVSFYNNEISEKSEIFDDQFSVERPDGSNFTLKIRSTKLEDSAMYFCASRRDVLNTGELFFGEGSRLTVL.

With respect to this clone: The sample has other DNA sequences that encode this CDR3 too. The rearrangement joins TRBV6-5 to TRBJ2-5; no clear D gene. Germline V gene data show CDR1 as MNHEY and CDR2 as SVGAGI. V was trimmed by 0 bases and J by 6 bases, leaving 2 bases between them. The CDR3 is 11 residues long. The CDR3: CASSYSKTQYF. The CDR3 DNA follows: TGTGCCAGCAGTTACTCGAAGACCCAGTACTTC.

The CDR3 nucleotides are TGTGCCAGCAGTCCGCAGGGACAGGGGGCCCACGAGCAGTACTTC. Residues: CASSPQGQGAHEQYF. This chain uses TRBV5-4 with TRBJ2-7; 12 nucleotides align to TRBD1. Germline assignment: CDR1 SGHNT and CDR2 YYREEE (reference sequence). V gave up 5 bases and J gave up 5 bases; unmatched junction bases: 8. This CDR3 contains 15 residues. Full variable domain (missing parts from reference TRBV5-4 and TRBJ2-7): ETGVTQSPTHLIKTRGQQVTLRCSSQSGHNTVSWYQQALGQGPQFIFQYYREEENGRGNFPPRFSGLQFPNYSSELNVNALELDDSALYLCASSPQGQGAHEQYFGPGTRLTVT.

CDR3 residues: CASSRGVNYGYTF. As DNA, the CDR3 is TGTGCCAGCAGCCGGGGAGTTAACTATGGCTACACCTTC. The chain recombines TRBV7-9 with TRBJ1-2; D gene uncertain. V lost 5 bases and J 1 base, leaving 8 bases between the germline ends. Germline-derived CDR1 and CDR2 are SEHNR and FQNEAQ (reference sequence). This CDR3 comprises 13 residues.

The genes are TRBV9 and TRBJ2-3; the D call may be TRBD1 or TRBD2 (7 bases each). The germline V gene encodes CDR1 SGDLS and CDR2 YYNGEE. The CDR3 length is 17 residues. Deletions cut 4 bases from V and 4 bases from J, with 22 bases between. CDR3 DNA sequence: TGTGCCAGCAGCTCCTCAGGGGGGGAGGGCCGGGCAGATACGCAGTATTTT. Its translation: CASSSSGGEGRADTQYF.

V usage is TRBV7-2 and J usage is TRBJ2-2; a possible D gene is TRBD2 (6 bases). V was trimmed by 3 bases and J by 5 bases, leaving 13 bases between them. The germline CDR1 and CDR2 sequences are SGHTA and FQGNSA. This CDR3 has 15 amino acids. The CDR3 here is CASSFPGRGTGELFF. Written as DNA, the CDR3 is TGTGCCAGCAGCTTCCCCGGCCGGGGGACCGGGGAGCTGTTTTTT.

This clone was detected only once. The J gene is TRBJ1-3, the V gene TRBV7-7; no clear D. Trimming cost V 5 bases and J 0 bases, with 11 bases left between them. Germline V CDR1 and CDR2: SSHAT, FNYEAQ (reference sequence). The CDR3 covers 15 residues. The CDR3 DNA is TGTGCCAGCAGCCGAGACGGAGCCTCTGGAAACACCATATATTTT. It translates to CASSRDGASGNTIYF.

The genes are TRBV9 and TRBJ2-3; 9 bases align to TRBD2. Germline assignment: CDR1 SGDLS and CDR2 YYNGEE. The junction had 3 bases not matched to a gene; V was cut back by 0 bases and J by 4 bases. The CDR3 loop spans 15 amino acids. The CDR3 loop reads CASSVVAGVADTQYF. The CDR3 DNA reads as TGTGCCAGCAGCGTAGTAGCGGGAGTGGCAGATACGCAGTATTTT.

Points on this clone: Other DNA sequences in the sample encode the same CDR3. J is TRBJ2-1 and V is TRBV28; no firm D call. The V gene's germline CDR1 is MDHEN and CDR2 SYDVKM. This CDR3 contains 13 residues. V was pared by 5 bases and J by 4 bases, with 9 bases between. The CDR3 spells CASSPAGYNEQFF. The CDR3 DNA follows: TGTGCCAGCAGTCCAGCAGGATACAATGAGCAGTTCTTC.

Worth noting for this clone: Other nucleotide sequences from this sample produce the same CDR3. The chain carries TRBV11-3 and TRBJ2-5, with 9 bases fitting TRBD1. The junction had 2 bases not matched to a gene; V was cut back by 4 bases and J by 5 bases. Germline V gene lookup returns CDR1 SGHNT and CDR2 YENEEA. The CDR3 totals 13 residues. CDR3 amino acids: CASSSDRGETQYF. DNA for the CDR3: TGTGCCAGCAGCTCAGACAGGGGGGAGACCCAGTACTTC.

The chain recombines TRBV11-3 with TRBJ2-2; 9 bases line up with TRBD1. Trimming took 3 bases from V and 3 from J; bases not matched to a gene: 2. From germline, CDR1 is SGHNT and CDR2 YENEEA. CDR3 length equals 15 residues. CDR3 bases: TGTGCCAGCAGCTTTGGGACAGGGTACACCGGGGAGCTGTTTTTT. This sequence encodes CASSFGTGYTGELFF.

This sequence joins TRBV18 and TRBJ2-5; 12 bases are a match to TRBD1. The CDR3 is 16 amino acids. The junction had 7 bases not matched to a gene; V was cut back by 6 bases and J by 2 bases. Germline CDR1 KGHSH, CDR2 LQKENI. CDR3 residues: CASSGTGGAGQETQYF. In DNA, the CDR3 is TGTGCCAGCTCCGGGACAGGGGGCGCGGGGCAAGAGACCCAGTACTTC.

Details on this clone: Other DNA sequences in the same sample also yield this CDR3. V and J are TRBV28 and TRBJ1-1; D gene unclear. The CDR3 covers 14 residues. CDR1 and CDR2 from the germline V gene are MDHEN and SYDVKM. Between the trimmed V and J ends, which lost 5 bases and 2 bases, there was a span of 12 bases. The CDR3 sequence: CASSTRTANTEAFF. The CDR3, as DNA: TGTGCCAGCAGTACGAGGACGGCTAACACTGAAGCTTTCTTT.